The T cell receptor beta chain described here comes from a study of response to subunit inactivated influenza vaccine (dated 2018 in TCRdb). Study-wide context: Deep quantitative T cell receptor repertoire profiling was used in the study to track responses to a trivalent subunit inactivated influenza vaccine. General conclusions and limits of the study: According to the authors, only a limited number of new T cells may be recruited by each seasonal influenza vaccination.

Libraries came from RT-PCR. This sample was sequenced with an Illumina HiSeq 2500. TCRdb reworked the public reads: Q25 trimming with fastp, MiXCR clone assembly, productive beta chains retained. Here each entry gathers all rows of one CDR3 protein and keeps the most common genes and DNA. The sample table records hundreds of thousands of distinct CDR3 sequences; less than 20% of these occur just once. The ten largest clonotypes hold roughly a tenth of the sample. The CDR3 spans 15 residues, from the cysteine through the phenylalanine. The CDR3 DNA has 45 bases and is translated from base 1. The germline V and J ends show losses of 3 bases and 4 bases respectively, and no gene match explains 6 bases of the junction. The germline V gene gives CDR1 as SGHRS and CDR2 as YFSETQ. This clonotype appeared a few times. The specificity of this receptor is unknown. Base qualities are missing; no much larger clone stands one base away.

The chain links TRBV5-1 with TRBJ2-2, with 7 middle bases fitting TRBD1. The specimen comprised PBMCs from blood, sampled less than 6 days after vaccination. This sequence originates from a man aged 50-59 years who received an inactivated influenza vaccine. Donor details come from another sample of the same person, matched by shared clones. The sequenced DNA is TGCGCCAGCAGCTCCGGGACAGTACTCACCGGGGAGCTGTTTTTT. Its protein product is CASSSGTVLTGELFF.